The 20 T cell receptor beta chains below come from one sample, sequenced in a study of T-cell reconstitution after alpha-beta-depleted transplantation in children (dated by TCRdb to the mid-2010s). Receptor amplification or capture employed PCR. The sample was run on an Illumina HiSeq 2500. TCR library preparation used molecular barcoding, with unique molecular identifiers applied to normalize quantification of the TCRbeta repertoire. Clones were called with MiXCR by TCRdb after fastp trimmed the public reads at Q25, and only in-frame beta chains were retained. Entries that share a CDR3 protein sequence are merged under the most common genes and DNA. This sample is represented by approximately 420,000 distinct CDR3 sequences; about a tenth of them were singletons. Nearly 5.5% of the sample belongs to the ten largest clones. The material was PBMCs from the stem cell graft donor, obtained from the stem cell graft. The source is a human donor who donated a stem cell graft to a child with acute myeloid leukemia.

To note about this clonotype: The junction shows a germline mismatch at one end, possibly a read error. This chain connects TRBV6-2 or TRBV6-3 to TRBJ2-4; unclear D gene. Germline loops: CDR1 MNHEY, CDR2 SVGEGT. This CDR3 region has 14 residues. The DNA of the CDR3 is TGTGCCAGCAGTGACCCCGGGCAGAAAAACAGTCAGTACTTC. Translation: CASSDPGQKNSQYF.

This chain joins TRBV4-2 and TRBJ2-5; TRBD1 agrees at 7 bases. Per germline, CDR1 LGHNA and CDR2 YNFKEQ. This CDR3 has 16 amino acids. V lost 0 bases to trimming and J lost 4 bases; unmatched junction nucleotides: 8. CDR3 nucleotides: TGTGCCAGCAGCCAAGACGGGACAGAAGTAAGAGAGACCCAGTACTTC. Protein sequence: CASSQDGTEVRETQYF.

This clonotype was observed a few times. The J gene is TRBJ2-1, the V gene TRBV15, with D perhaps matching TRBD1 (5 bases). Germline V gene lookup returns CDR1 LNHNV and CDR2 YYDKDF (reference sequence). The CDR3 extends over 17 amino acids. V shed 0 bases and J shed 9 bases, with 21 bases lying between them. The CDR3 DNA reads as TGTGCCACCAGCAGAGAGCAGGGCCATAAGAGGAGTACTGAGCAGTTCTTC. This encodes CATSREQGHKRSTEQFF.

This clonotype has just a few counts. This sequence joins TRBV4-2 and TRBJ2-2; D is uncertain. Looked up from germline, CDR1 is LGHNA and CDR2 is YNFKEQ. This CDR3 spans 16 amino acids. The ends were cut back, 4 bases at V and 4 bases at J, with 16 bases in the middle. The CDR3 coding sequence is TGTGCCAGCAGCCCCTCCATGCCAGATTCCACCGGGGAGCTGTTTTTT. Residues: CASSPSMPDSTGELFF.

This clonotype was observed many times. CDR3 DNA: TGTGCCAGCTCACCAACCGGGAGAAGCTACGAGCAGTACTTC. Its protein is CASSPTGRSYEQYF. This chain joins TRBV18 and TRBJ2-7, with D possibly matching TRBD2 (6 bases). The V end was cut by 2 bases, the J end by 3 bases, with 11 bases between. Germline-derived CDR1 and CDR2 are KGHSH and LQKENI. This CDR3 comprises 14 residues.

This clonotype was found many times. This chain connects TRBV5-4 to TRBJ2-1; 7 bases are a match to TRBD1. V trimming: 3 bases; J trimming: 6 bases; junction bases outside the gene matches: 6. Germline assignment: CDR1 SGHNT and CDR2 YYREEE (reference sequence). The CDR3 contains 14 residues. The CDR3 region has the DNA TGTGCCAGCAGCTCCAGACAGGGCGGCAATGAGCAGTTCTTC. Residues: CASSSRQGGNEQFF.

This clonotype was seen many times. The V gene is TRBV12-3 or TRBV12-4, the J gene TRBJ1-2; D call uncertain. Trimming shortened V by 6 bases and J by 2 bases, and 10 bases separated the two germline ends. The CDR3 is 13 residues long. The CDR3 DNA sequence: TGTGCCAGCAGCCTCCCTCCAAACTATGGCTACACCTTC. Translating gives CASSLPPNYGYTF.

The sample holds a few counts of this clonotype. This chain connects TRBV10-3 to TRBJ2-2; D call uncertain. Trimming pared 5 bases from V and 5 bases from J, leaving 12 bases between. Germline V lookup: CDR1 ENHRY, CDR2 SYGVKD. The CDR3 is 14 amino acids. CDR3 DNA sequence: TGTGCCATCAGTTCTAATCGCGAAACCGGGGAGCTGTTTTTT. This sequence encodes CAISSNRETGELFF.

This clonotype was found a few times. The gene calls are TRBV5-1 and TRBJ1-2; D is ambiguous. The V and J ends lost 0 bases and 3 bases respectively, with 6 bases between them. Germline loops: CDR1 SGHRS, CDR2 YFSETQ. The CDR3 has 13 residues. The CDR3 DNA follows: TGCGCCAGCAGCTTGGCTTCTGACTATGGCTACACCTTC. This sequence encodes CASSLASDYGYTF.

This clonotype was picked up a small number of times. J is TRBJ1-2 and V is TRBV7-9; tentative D call: TRBD1 (6 bases). The CDR3 loop spans 12 amino acids. Germline V gives CDR1 SEHNR, CDR2 FQNEAQ (reference sequence). Trimming removed 3 bases at V and 11 bases at J, with 13 bases between. The CDR3: CASSFQDSLYTF. The CDR3 DNA sequence: TGTGCCAGCAGCTTCCAGGACAGCCTTTACACCTTC.

The chain couples TRBV29-1 to TRBJ2-3; 9 positions agree with TRBD2. J lost 3 bases, V lost 4 bases, and 8 bases had no gene match. Germline V gene lookup returns CDR1 SQVTM and CDR2 ANQGSEA. The CDR3 consists of 15 residues. Here the CDR3 reads CSVGPEGLATDTQYF. The CDR3 DNA sequence: TGCAGCGTTGGTCCCGAGGGACTAGCTACAGATACGCAGTATTTT.

This clonotype has more than one count but fewer than ten. J is TRBJ2-1 and V is TRBV18; TRBD2 is a possible D gene (6 bases). From germline, CDR1 is KGHSH and CDR2 LQKENI. Trimming pared 6 bases from V and 5 bases from J, leaving 14 bases between. There are 14 residues in the CDR3. CDR3 DNA sequence: TGTGCCAGCTCGTACTTGGGACTTAACAATGAGCAGTTCTTC. Protein sequence: CASSYLGLNNEQFF.

The rearrangement joins TRBV6-5 to TRBJ2-3; D is possibly TRBD2 (5 bases). The CDR3 runs 17 residues. Trimming pared 0 bases from V and 2 bases from J, leaving 15 bases between. Germline assignment: CDR1 MNHEY and CDR2 SVGAGI. The CDR3 is CASSYSISTGSTDTQYF. CDR3 nucleotide sequence: TGTGCCAGCAGTTACTCGATCTCAACGGGGTCCACAGATACGCAGTATTTT.

This clonotype was seen more than once but under ten times. One junction end does not reproduce the germline sequence, and a read error may be involved. The chain is built from TRBV11-2 and TRBJ1-1, with a weak D call TRBD1 (6 bases). The CDR3 contains 14 residues. The germline V gene has CDR1 SGHAT and CDR2 FQNNGV. The CDR3 loop is CASILYRASSEAFF. The CDR3 coding sequence is TGTGCCAGCATCTTATACAGGGCCAGTTCTGAAGCTTTCTTT.

The V and J genes are TRBV7-3 and TRBJ2-3; 8 bases map to TRBD2. Trimming at V came to 5 bases and at J to 3 bases, leaving 13 bases not matched to a gene. Germline loops: CDR1 SGHTA, CDR2 FQGTGA. This CDR3 has 17 residues. The CDR3 reads CASSPHDTSGFTDTQYF. The CDR3 DNA sequence: TGTGCCAGCAGCCCCCACGATACTAGCGGCTTTACAGATACGCAGTATTTT.

This chain joins TRBV11-2 and TRBJ2-3; either TRBD1 or TRBD2 may supply D (5 bases each). The CDR3 consists of 18 residues. Germline loops: CDR1 SGHAT, CDR2 FQNNGV. V was trimmed by 3 bases and J by 5 bases, leaving 24 bases between them. The CDR3 reads CASSLFMAGALAGDTQYF. The CDR3 DNA sequence: TGTGCCAGCAGCTTGTTTATGGCCGGGGCACTCGCGGGAGATACGCAGTATTTT.

This clonotype was counted between two and nine times. The genes are TRBV29-1 and TRBJ2-1; D is possibly TRBD1 or TRBD2 (6 bases each). CDR1 is SQVTM, CDR2 ANQGSEA, per germline. V was pared by 5 bases and J by 0 bases, with 14 bases between. The CDR3 has 15 amino acids. The CDR3 DNA reads TGCAGCGTTCATAGGGGGGAGAGCTCCTACAATGAGCAGTTCTTC. It encodes CSVHRGESSYNEQFF.

This clonotype was recorded at least ten times. The rearrangement joins TRBV7-2 to TRBJ1-5, with D perhaps matching TRBD1 (6 bases). From germline, CDR1 is SGHTA and CDR2 FQGNSA. The CDR3 runs 13 residues. Trimming left V 5 bases short and J 4 bases short, with 9 bases between. In DNA, the CDR3 is TGTGCCAGCAGCGAACAGGGTAATCAGCCCCAGCATTTT. As protein: CASSEQGNQPQHF.

The chain employs TRBV7-2 and TRBJ2-5; TRBD1 might be the D (5 bases). CDR1 is SGHTA and CDR2 is FQGNSA in the germline V gene. V was shortened by 3 bases and J by 4 bases, with 9 bases between the two germline ends. The CDR3 sequence is 13 residues long. CDR3 in amino acids: CASSFQGRETQYF. CDR3 sequence (DNA): TGTGCCAGCAGCTTCCAGGGTCGAGAGACCCAGTACTTC.

This clonotype came up a few times. The gene calls are TRBV20-1 and TRBJ1-2; D gene unclear. This CDR3 is built from 12 residues. Trimming left V 5 bases short and J 2 bases short, with 9 bases between. From germline, CDR1 is DFQATT and CDR2 SNEGSKA (reference sequence). The CDR3 is CSASDSNYGYTF. CDR3 sequence (DNA): TGCAGTGCTTCGGACTCAAACTATGGCTACACCTTC.